The TCR beta chain under discussion was sequenced for a study of T cell responses to AZD1222 COVID-19 vaccine listed by TCRdb under 2021. Background on the whole study: A total of around 240 trial participants underwent TCR sequencing, of whom nearly 210 received two doses of AZD1222 and about 26 received two doses of the MenACWY control vaccine. Trial participants were enrolled by age into subgroups of 18-55, 56-69 and 70-plus years, and approximately 150, 30 and 60 TCR-sequenced participants, respectively, were included in these subgroups.

The CDR3 regions of human TCRbeta chains were subjected to immunosequencing. The original pipeline was this. TCRs in the repertoires were compared against a reference library of SARS-CoV-2-specific TCRs that had been generated with the MIRA antigen-specificity platform. Breadth was defined as the fraction of unique TCRs that were SARS-CoV-2-associated. Depth was defined as the fraction of total T cells that were SARS-CoV-2-associated. Using the MIRA data, each spike-specific TCR was assigned both to the spike region to which the TCR was reactive and to a CD4 or CD8 class. Log10-transformed breadth and depth values were compared by one-way ANOVA with Sidak's multiple comparisons tests. TCRdb re-hosts the immuneACCESS table, in-frame sequences only. Its copies lack some clones; in the studies checked, an unresolved V gene accounts for under half of them, and the cause for the rest is not known. V and J calls plus clone size are reproduced from that table; the DNA served to infer D and trimming. Recorded for this sample are about 100,000 clones; over 80% of them occurred a single time. The top ten hold roughly 6% of the sample.

About this clone: Its antigen remains undetermined. Base qualities are missing; no much larger clone stands one base away.

The label giving this sample's time point can be read as: about 28 days (+/-7) after the second vaccine dose. AZD1222 recipients with second doses at about 4 weeks or about 12 weeks were pooled, because spike-specific TCR depth and breadth did not differ between schedules. Samples from vaccinated people were obtained from the UK trials COV001 and COV002, which included a single-blind randomized controlled phase 2/3 trial of AZD1222 (ChAdOx1 nCoV-19) in healthy adults. For TCRbeta chain sequencing, PBMC samples from trial participants were taken at day 0 and at day 28 after the second dose. CDR1 LNHDA and CDR2 SQIVND were looked up in the germline V gene (reference sequence). Inclusive of the bounding cysteine and phenylalanine, the CDR3 is 15 residues long. The sequence is cut down to CDR3 DNA, 45 bases in frame from base 1. Germline trimming: 1 base from V, 5 bases from J; junction bases outside gene matches: 5.

What the authors observed across the whole study: Most participants were white British and females outnumbered males, and the authors suggested that clonal diversity may have been underestimated. The whole spike protein was spanned by vaccine-associated CD4 TCRs, and dominant responses were seen in regions 160-218 and 743-854. Reportedly, close to half of the unique spike-specific TCRs recognized epitopes lying outside the regions that are mutated in the B.1.351 and B.1.1.7 variants. Because no day 14 peak-response samples were available, the repertoires could be characterized only after the peak T cell response. In the small 56-69-year group, the increase in depth fell short of significance, most likely because of low power. After two AZD1222 doses, spike-specific TCR breadth and depth were significantly higher than at day 0 and than in MenACWY recipients. Conclusions about previously exposed vaccinees are limited, since just five to seven AZD1222 recipients were seropositive for SARS-CoV-2 at baseline.

Sequences were derived from peripheral blood, sampled 28 days after the second AZD1222 dose. This receptor chain uses TRBV19 and TRBJ2-3; 8 central nucleotides agree with TRBD2. The source of this sequence is an adult who received the AZD1222 COVID-19 vaccine. The CDR3 has the sequence CASSIVAGSGDTQYF. Read as DNA, the sequence is TGTGCCAGTAGTATAGTAGCGGGGTCGGGAGATACGCAGTATTTT. The full variable domain, completed from the reference TRBV19 and TRBJ2-3 proteins outside the CDR3, reads DGGITQSPKYLFRKEGQNVTLSCEQNLNHDAMYWYRQDPGQGLRLIYYSQIVNDFQKGDIAEGYSVSREKKESFPLTVTSAQKNPTAFYLCASSIVAGSGDTQYFGPGTRLTVL.